This T cell receptor (beta chain) was obtained from a study of blood T cell repertoires in COVID-19. CDR1 is SGHRS, CDR2 YFSETQ, per germline. V trimming: 4 bases; J trimming: 6 bases; junction bases outside the gene matches: 7. The CDR3 is made up of 14 amino acids. This clone has more than one count but fewer than ten. Sequencing was performed with immunoSEQ multiplex PCR; in TCRdb, only in-frame clones are kept and a portion is missing. The table lists 150,000 to 200,000 clones, nearly 80% of them singletons. The sample taken for sequencing was peripheral blood. The clonotype comes from a woman older than 75 with acute or convalescent COVID-19. This sequence joins TRBV5-1 and TRBJ2-7, with 10 positions matching TRBD2. CDR3 region: CASSIASGGGEQYF. As DNA, the CDR3 is TGCGCCAGCAGCATAGCTAGCGGGGGAGGCGAGCAGTACTTC.